This T cell receptor beta chain was captured by sequencing in a study of blood T cell repertoires in COVID-19. As for the study in general: There were acute and convalescent COVID-19 samples, and they came from the United States, Italy and Spain. From T cells, B-cell-depleted T cells, or PBMCs came the material, which was cDNA or gDNA.

In the study's own analysis: Amplifying reference gene primers gave estimates of nucleated cell counts. Method: immunoSEQ multiplex PCR; TCRdb's copy keeps in-frame clones and lacks some. V and J calls plus clone size are reproduced from that table; the DNA served to infer D and trimming. The table records 200,000 to 300,000 clones, more than 75% of them present only once. V was pared by 2 bases and J by 2 bases, with 15 bases between. CDR1 SGHKS and CDR2 YYEKEE come from the germline V gene (reference sequence). CDR3 length equals 16 residues. Symptom resolution, clearance, or two negative PCRs marked the recovered donors of Cohort 3.

The V gene is TRBV5-5, the J gene TRBJ2-3; a possible D gene is TRBD1 (6 bases). This clonotype was sampled from a woman aged 50 to 60 who had recovered from COVID-19. Input material: PBMCs or T cells enriched from blood (not recorded which). The CDR3 DNA sequence: TGTGCCAGCAGCTTCGGACAGCCAGGAGTCACAGATACGCAGTATTTT. Amino acids: CASSFGQPGVTDTQYF. Based on the CDR3 plus reference TRBV5-5 and TRBJ2-3, the full variable domain is DAGVTQSPTHLIKTRGQQVTLRCSPISGHKSVSWYQQVLGQGPQFIFQYYEKEERGRGNFPDRFSARQFPNYSSELNVNALLLGDSALYLCASSFGQPGVTDTQYFGPGTRLTVL.